These 10 T cell receptor beta chains came from one sample sequenced in a study of CD8+ T cells in alopecia areata. Following RNA extraction, reverse transcription yielded cDNA that acted as the sequencing template. Profiling relied on immunoSEQ multiplex PCR, and the TCRdb table lists in-frame clones only, not all of them. The sample was found to contain around 100,000 clones, and every one recurs. Sequenced material: lesional skin. Receptors were obtained from a C3H/HeJ mouse with alopecia areata. The strain's MHC haplotype is H2-k.

Points on this clone: Germline and genes here are mouse. Incomplete CDR3 DNA: TGCACCTGCAGTGTTCAGGAGAGGGCT. Its translation: CTCSVQERA. The full CDR3 is CTCSVQERAEQFF. J is TRBJ2-1 and V is TRBV1; no reliable D call. The missing CDR3 end, 4 residues past where the read stops, is filled in from the germline J gene. Germline CDR1 and CDR2: NSQYPW and LRSPGD (reference sequence). The CDR3 runs to 13 residues.

This clone was counted many times. Any gene name here is a mouse gene name. The DNA ends 4 residues before the CDR3 does, and the rest of the CDR3 is filled in from the germline J gene. The chain employs TRBV13-3 and TRBJ2-3; D is unresolved. Trimming took 0 bases from V and 0 from J, leaving 5 bases between them. This CDR3 is built from 14 residues. CDR1 is NNHDY, CDR2 SYVADS, per germline. The CDR3 is CASSDALSAETLYF. The CDR3 DNA, read in part, is TGTGCCAGCAGTGATGCCCTCAGTGCAGAA.

Comments on this clone: All gene names here are mouse names. The CDR3 extends 4 residues past the end of the read, so its final part is completed from the germline J gene. The chain combines TRBV1 with TRBJ1-1; TRBD1 aligns across 7 bases. The junction had 8 bases not matched to a gene; V was cut back by 3 bases and J by 4 bases. From germline, CDR1 is NSQYPW and CDR2 LRSPGD (reference sequence). The CDR3 length is 15 residues. The DNA read from the CDR3 is TGCACCTGCAGTGCCCGACAGGGTACGGTCACA. It specifies CTCSARQGTVT. The entire CDR3 sequence reads CTCSARQGTVTEVFF.

About this clone: Gene labels here are mouse ones. The read falls 4 residues short of the CDR3 end, and the missing part is taken from the germline J gene. The chain combines TRBV13-2 with TRBJ2-5; D is perhaps TRBD1 (5 bases). The CDR3 extends over 15 amino acids. Germline CDR1 NNHNN, CDR2 SYGAGS (reference sequence). With 0 bases removed from V and 2 bases from J, the gap between germline ends came to 10 bases. The CDR3: CASGDGRAAQDTQYF. The sequenced part of the CDR3 DNA is TGTGCCAGCGGTGATGGCAGGGCGGCCCAAGAC.

There are a few counts of this clone. The protein TCRdb lists differs from the translation of the DNA at residue 11; the protein given here is translated from the DNA itself. Mouse gene names apply. The sequenced part of the CDR3 DNA is TGTGCCAGCAGACGGGACAGGGAGAATTCGCCC. Translating it yields CASRRDRENSP. The whole CDR3 is CASRRDRENSPLYF. The V call is TRBV19, the J call TRBJ1-6; 9 nucleotides agree with TRBD1. The missing CDR3 end, 3 residues past where the read stops, is filled in from the germline J gene. TRBJ1-6 is an open reading frame, and its role is uncertain. This CDR3 region has 14 residues. Germline lookup yields CDR1 FNHDT and CDR2 SITEND (reference sequence). V lost 5 bases to trimming and J lost 7 bases; unmatched junction nucleotides: 4.

With respect to this clone: Gene names follow the mouse nomenclature. The read is 4 residues too short to cover the CDR3 end, so that end is filled in from the germline J gene. The chain carries TRBV19 and TRBJ2-5; TRBD1 is a possible D gene (6 bases). The CDR3 covers 14 residues. Germline CDR1 and CDR2: FNHDT and SITEND (reference sequence). V was trimmed by 4 bases and J by 3 bases, leaving 12 bases between them. Incomplete CDR3 DNA: TGTGCCAGCAGTTCGCCGGGACAACAAGAC. Amino acid sequence: CASSSPGQQD. From start to end, the CDR3 is CASSSPGQQDTQYF.

Worth noting for this clone: At residue 13, the TCRdb protein and translated DNA are inconsistent; the protein given comes from the DNA. Any gene name here is a mouse gene name. Coverage ceases 3 residues before the CDR3 finishes, and the germline J gene fills in the end. The chain carries TRBV1 and TRBJ1-6; tentative D call: TRBD1 (6 bases). TRBJ1-6 carries the ORF label, with uncertain function. The CDR3 has 16 amino acids. V shed 1 base and J shed 5 bases, with 12 bases lying between them. From germline, CDR1 is NSQYPW and CDR2 LRSPGD (reference sequence). The CDR3 sequence: CTCSAVGRGDNSPLYF. The CDR3 bases that were read are TGCACCTGCAGTGCAGTTGGCAGGGGTGATAATTCGCCC.

A few counts support this clone. The gene names here belong to mouse. The CDR3 goes on 4 residues after the read ends, and that part is filled in from the germline J gene. The chain links TRBV14 to TRBJ2-2; TRBD2 aligns across 11 bases. V gave up 2 bases and J gave up 3 bases; unmatched junction bases: 0. The CDR3 has 15 amino acids. The germline CDR1 and CDR2 sequences are SGHDT and FRDEAV. The sequenced part of the CDR3 DNA is TGTGCCAGCAGTTTGACTGGGGGGGACACCGGG. It codes for CASSLTGGDTG. From start to end, the CDR3 is CASSLTGGDTGQLYF.

Only a few counts were recorded for this clone. The listed genes are named as in mouse. Read coverage stops 4 residues before the CDR3 terminus; the germline J gene supplies the remainder. The V and J genes are TRBV1 and TRBJ2-3; D not certain. Trimming took 0 bases from V and 2 from J, leaving 9 bases between them. Germline V CDR1 and CDR2: NSQYPW, LRSPGD (reference sequence). This CDR3 is 15 amino acids long. The chain's CDR3 is CTCSADLADAETLYF. CDR3 DNA (partial): TGCACCTGCAGTGCAGATCTGGCAGATGCAGAA.

To note about this clone: TCRdb's protein and the DNA translation differ at residue 10; the protein here comes from the DNA. Gene labels here are mouse ones. The read gets to within 3 residues of the CDR3 end, and the germline J gene fills in the rest. The J gene is TRBJ1-6, the V gene TRBV19; TRBD1 is a possible D gene (6 bases). TRBJ1-6 is assigned to the ORF class and has an uncertain function. The ends were cut back, 4 bases at V and 8 bases at J, with 10 bases in the middle. This CDR3 region has 13 residues. CDR1 is FNHDT and CDR2 is SITEND in the germline V gene (reference sequence). CDR3 residues: CASSDRRDSPLYF. CDR3 bases read: TGTGCCAGCAGTGACAGGAGGGATTCGCCC.